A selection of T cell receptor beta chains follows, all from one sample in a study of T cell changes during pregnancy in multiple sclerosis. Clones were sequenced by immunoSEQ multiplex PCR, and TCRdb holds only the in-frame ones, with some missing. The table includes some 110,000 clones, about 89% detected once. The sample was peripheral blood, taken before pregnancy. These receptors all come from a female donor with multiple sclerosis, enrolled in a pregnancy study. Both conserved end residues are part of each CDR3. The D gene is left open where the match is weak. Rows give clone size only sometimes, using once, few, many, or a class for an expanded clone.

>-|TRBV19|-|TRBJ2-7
TGTGCCAGTAGTACCCACTACACAGGGGAGCAGTACTTC
CASSTHYTGEQYF
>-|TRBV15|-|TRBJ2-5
TGTGCCACCAGCAGAGACAGCCAAGAGACCCAGTACTTC
CATSRDSQETQYF
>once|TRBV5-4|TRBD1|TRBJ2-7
TGTGCCAGCAGCGGGGGACAGTACTCGCACTCCTACGAGCAGTACTTC
CASSGGQYSHSYEQYF
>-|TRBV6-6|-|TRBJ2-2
TGTGGTACTAAGGAGTCCAACACCGGGGAGCTGTTTTTT
CGTKESNTGELFF
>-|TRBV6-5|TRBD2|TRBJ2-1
TGTGCCAGCAGTTACTCGAGGACTAGCAGTAATGAGCAGTTCTTC
CASSYSRTSSNEQFF
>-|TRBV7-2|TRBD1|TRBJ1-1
TGTGCCAGCAGCTTAGGGGGGACAGGAAGAGCTTTCTTT
CASSLGGTGRAFF
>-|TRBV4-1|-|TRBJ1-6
TGCGCCAGCAGCCAAGGGACAGTTGGTTCACCCCTCCACTTT
CASSQGTVGSPLHF
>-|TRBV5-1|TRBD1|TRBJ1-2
TGCGCCAGCAGCATTGGGACCGGGACAGGGTCGGATGGCTACACCTTC
CASSIGTGTGSDGYTF
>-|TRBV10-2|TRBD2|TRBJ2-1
TGCGCCAGCGGTCTAGCGGGAGGTTACAATGAGCAGTTCTTC
CASGLAGGYNEQFF
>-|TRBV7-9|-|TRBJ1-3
TGTGCCAGCAGCTCTGACACCCGCGAGCAAAACACCATATATTTT
CASSSDTREQNTIYF
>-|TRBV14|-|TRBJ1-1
TGTGCCAGCAGCCGCCGGTCGGTTTTAGGGGGACGGGACACTGAAGCTTTCTTT
CASSRRSVLGGRDTEAFF
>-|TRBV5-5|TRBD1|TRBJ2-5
TGTGCCAGCAGCGCCGGACAGGGGAGAGAGACCCAGTACTTC
CASSAGQGRETQYF
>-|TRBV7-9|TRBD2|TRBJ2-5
TGTGCCAGCAGCTTGGGACTAGTCCAAGAGACCCAGTACTTC
CASSLGLVQETQYF
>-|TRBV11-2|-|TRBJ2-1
TGTGCCAGCAGCCCTACGGCGGGGTCGGTTCTCTTC
CASSPTAGSVLF
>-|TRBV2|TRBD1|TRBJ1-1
TGTGCCAGCAGTGAGGGGAACAGGGGGGGGAACACTGAAGCTTTCTTT
CASSEGNRGGNTEAFF
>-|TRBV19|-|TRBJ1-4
TGTGCCAGTAGGGACCGTGGAGGGAGAACTAATGAAAAACTGTTTTTT
CASRDRGGRTNEKLFF
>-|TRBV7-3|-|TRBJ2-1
TGTGCCAGCAGCCCCCGGACTAACACAAACAATGAGCAGTTCTTC
CASSPRTNTNNEQFF
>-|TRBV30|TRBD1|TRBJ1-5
TGTGCCTGGAGTGGAGGGGGCGGGAGCAATCAGCCCCAGCATTTT
CAWSGGGGSNQPQHF
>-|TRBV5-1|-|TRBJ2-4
TGCGCCAGCAGCTTAAGGGGACCCGGGACTCCTAAAAACATTCAGTACTTC
CASSLRGPGTPKNIQYF
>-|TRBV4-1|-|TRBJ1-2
TGCGCCAGCAGCCTCAACCGGGGTCGTGGCTACACCTTC
CASSLNRGRGYTF
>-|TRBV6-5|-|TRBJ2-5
TGTGCCAGCAAAGGCGGGATCACCCAAGAGACCCAGTACTTC
CASKGGITQETQYF
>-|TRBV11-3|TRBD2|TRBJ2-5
TGTGCCAGCAGCTTAGTAGGCGGGGGGGCCGGTGAGACCCAGTACTTC
CASSLVGGGAGETQYF
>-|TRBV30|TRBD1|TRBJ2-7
TGTGCTGTCGGGACAGGGAGCTCCTACGAGCAGTACTTC
CAVGTGSSYEQYF
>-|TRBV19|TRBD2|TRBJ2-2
TGTGCCAGTACCCTAGCGGGGTCGAACACCGGGGAGCTGTTTTTT
CASTLAGSNTGELFF
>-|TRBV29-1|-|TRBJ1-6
TGCAGCGTTGAAACCGGGGGAGTGGGTCGGGCCCTCCACTTT
CSVETGGVGRALHF
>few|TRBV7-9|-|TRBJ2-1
TGTGCCAGCAGCCGCTGGGAAGCACAGGGCAATGAGCAGTTCTTC
CASSRWEAQGNEQFF
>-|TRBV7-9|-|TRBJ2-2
TGTGCCAGCAGCTTCAGGAACACCGGGGAGCTGTTTTTT
CASSFRNTGELFF
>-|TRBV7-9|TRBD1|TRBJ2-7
TGTGCCAGCAGCTCGGGGACAGTGATCTCCTACGAGCAGTACTTC
CASSSGTVISYEQYF
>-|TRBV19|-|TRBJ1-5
TGTGCCAGTAGTACCATGGTTTTAGGGACGGGAGCCCCCAATCAGCCCCAGCATTTT
CASSTMVLGTGAPNQPQHF
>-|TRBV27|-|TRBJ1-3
TGTGCCAGCAGTTTATCTCCGACAGACGAAGGAAACACCATATATTTT
CASSLSPTDEGNTIYF
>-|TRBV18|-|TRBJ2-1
TGTGCCAGCTCAGAGCTCGGCGGTAACAATGAGCAGTTCTTC
CASSELGGNNEQFF
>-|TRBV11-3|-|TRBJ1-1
TGTGCCAGCAGCGAGGGCGGCATGAACACTGAAGCTTTCTTT
CASSEGGMNTEAFF
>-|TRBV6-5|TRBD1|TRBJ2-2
TGTGCCAGCAGTCCAGGGGGCTCCGGGGAGCTGTTTTTT
CASSPGGSGELFF
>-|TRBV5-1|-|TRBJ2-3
TGCGCCAGCAGCTTTAGGGGGTGGAGGACAGATACGCAGTATTTT
CASSFRGWRTDTQYF
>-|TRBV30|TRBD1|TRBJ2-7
TGTGCCTGGAGTGTACTCGACAGGGGTTCCGAGCAGTACTTC
CAWSVLDRGSEQYF
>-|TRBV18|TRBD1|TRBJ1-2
TGTGCCAGCTCACCCAGGACAGGTCGGTTGAACTATGGCTACACCTTC
CASSPRTGRLNYGYTF
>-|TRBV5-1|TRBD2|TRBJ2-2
TGCGCCAGCAGCCTCAAAACGGGAGGGAACACCGGGGAGCTGTTTTTT
CASSLKTGGNTGELFF
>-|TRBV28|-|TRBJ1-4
TGTGCCAGCAGTTTAGGGACAATTAATGAAAAACTGTTTTTT
CASSLGTINEKLFF
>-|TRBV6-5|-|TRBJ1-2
TGTGCCAGCAGATCAAGCGCTAACTATGGCTACACCTTC
CASRSSANYGYTF
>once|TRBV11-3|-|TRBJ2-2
TGTGCCAGCAGCTTTCATCAACAGGGAACCGGGGAGCTGTTTTTT
CASSFHQQGTGELFF
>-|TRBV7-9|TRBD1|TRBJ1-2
TGTGCCAGCAGCCCCATCCCTAGGACAGGGGGTAACTATGGCTACACCTTC
CASSPIPRTGGNYGYTF
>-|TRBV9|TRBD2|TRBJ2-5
TGTGCCAGCAGCGCCTCTAGCGGGGGGGCCGGGGAGACCCAGTACTTC
CASSASSGGAGETQYF